The T cell receptor beta chain described here comes from a study of PD-1 blockade in classical Hodgkin lymphoma. Broader study findings: When set against healthy donors, newly diagnosed patients were reported to show lower baseline TCR diversity. It was CD4+ TCR diversity, not CD8+, that rose significantly by C4D1.

Comments on this clone: What it binds is not known.

Some clones are missing from TCRdb's copy, which holds only in-frame ones; the method was immunoSEQ multiplex PCR. The table lists 20,000 to 25,000 clones, under 90% of them singletons. Patients all relapsed after autologous stem cell transplantation, and there was variation in brentuximab vedotin exposure. The CDR3 is 14 amino acids. The V end lost 5 bases, the J end lost 3 bases, and 14 bases lay between the germline ends. Germline-derived CDR1 and CDR2 are SGHAT and FQNNGV. The receptor comes from a human donor with classical Hodgkin lymphoma. The sequenced sample was peripheral blood mononuclear cells (PBMCs), obtained before the second cycle of nivolumab. The chain combines TRBV11-2 with TRBJ2-7; D might be TRBD1 (6 bases). Written as DNA, the CDR3 is TGTGCCAGCAGCCTCACAGGGTTCCGCTACGAGCAGTACTTC. Amino acids: CASSLTGFRYEQYF.